The rows below give T cell receptor beta chains drawn from one sample of a study of regulatory T cells in long-lasting Graves disease. A single record per CDR3 protein comes from TCRdb applying MiXCR to the multiplex PCR reads. This table holds a few hundred thousand distinct CDR3 sequences, about 22% found once. The sequencing here drew on peripheral blood mononuclear cells (PBMCs), taken when the disease was refractory, from a patient treated with antithyroid drugs. These receptors were obtained from a female donor with Graves disease. Each CDR3 is given with its conserved first and last residue.

v_gene,len,j_gene,CDR3aa
TRBV6-2/TRBV6-3,15,TRBJ2-2,CASSLAGGATGELFF
TRBV6-2/TRBV6-3,15,TRBJ1-1,CASSYSGGANTEALF
TRBV5-1,14,TRBJ1-1,CASRSQGSGTEAFF
TRBV12-3/TRBV12-4,14,TRBJ2-4,CASSHTGSENIQYF
TRBV9,14,TRBJ2-5,CASSRDAGEETQYF
TRBV6-1,14,TRBJ2-7,CAARGTGVTYEQYF
TRBV7-9,16,TRBJ2-5,CASALGTQGTTETQYF
TRBV5-1,13,TRBJ2-5,CASSSGASETQYF
TRBV6-2/TRBV6-3,19,TRBJ2-2,CASSYSTDPVIFNTGELFF
TRBV6-2/TRBV6-3,14,TRBJ2-5,CASFPRGLQETQYF
TRBV6-1,13,TRBJ1-1,CASSRTGATEAFF
TRBV11-2,16,TRBJ2-7,CASSRGTGGASYEQYF
TRBV7-2,15,TRBJ2-3,CASSLAGDGADTQYF
TRBV4-1,19,TRBJ1-1,CASSQDTGTAGGLNTEAFF
TRBV5-1,16,TRBJ1-1,CASSPGPQGSNTEAFF
TRBV10-3,12,TRBJ1-1,CASAEGNTEAFF
TRBV6-2/TRBV6-3,12,TRBJ1-1,CASSSRDRVAFF
TRBV6-1,14,TRBJ2-4,CASRPGRVQNIQYF
TRBV2,13,TRBJ1-5,CASSVWARQPQHF
TRBV20-1,13,TRBJ1-1,CSAPGEGRTEAFF
TRBV20-1,14,TRBJ1-2,CSARGDRGRRGYTF
TRBV3-1,15,TRBJ1-2,CASSQGKGPDRGYTF
TRBV7-2,16,TRBJ1-1,CASSLRAPSLGTEAFF
TRBV10-3,16,TRBJ1-1,CAISETSGGKGTEAFF
TRBV6-1,17,TRBJ2-5,CASSIQRGGASRETQYF
TRBV9,15,TRBJ2-7,CASSTGPDGVGEQYF
TRBV7-8,14,TRBJ1-2,CASSFTGGNYGYTF
TRBV28,15,TRBJ1-2,CASSADRGRGYGYTF
TRBV28,14,TRBJ1-2,CASSLNRVDYGYTF
TRBV20-1,13,TRBJ2-5,CSARQVLQETQYF
TRBV19,13,TRBJ2-2,CASSYQEAGELFF
TRBV28,14,TRBJ1-1,CASSLGAGYTEAFF